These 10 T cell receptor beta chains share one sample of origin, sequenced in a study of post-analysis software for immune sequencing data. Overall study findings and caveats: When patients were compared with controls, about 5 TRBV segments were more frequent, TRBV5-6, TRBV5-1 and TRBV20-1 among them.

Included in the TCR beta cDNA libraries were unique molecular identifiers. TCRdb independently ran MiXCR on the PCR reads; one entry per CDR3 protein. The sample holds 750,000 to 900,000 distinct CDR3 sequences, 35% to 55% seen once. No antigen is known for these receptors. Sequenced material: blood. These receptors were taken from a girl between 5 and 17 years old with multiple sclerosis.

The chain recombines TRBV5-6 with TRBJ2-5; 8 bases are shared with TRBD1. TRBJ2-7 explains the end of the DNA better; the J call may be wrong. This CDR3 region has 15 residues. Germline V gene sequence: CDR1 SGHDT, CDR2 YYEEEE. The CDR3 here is CASSPGSGGRYEQYF. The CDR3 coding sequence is TGTGCCAGCAGCCCTGGCTCAGGGGGCAGGTACGAGCAGTACTTC.

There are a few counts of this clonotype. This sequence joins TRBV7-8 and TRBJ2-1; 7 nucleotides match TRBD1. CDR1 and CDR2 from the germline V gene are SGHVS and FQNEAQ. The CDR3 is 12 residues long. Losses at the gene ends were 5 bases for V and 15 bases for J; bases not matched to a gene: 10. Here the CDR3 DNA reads TGTGCCAGCAGCGCCGGGACAGCCAGTCTGTTCTTC. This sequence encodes CASSAGTASLFF. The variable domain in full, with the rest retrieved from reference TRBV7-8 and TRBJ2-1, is GAGVSQSPRYKVAKRGQDVALRCDPISGHVSLFWYQQALGQGPEFLTYFQNEAQLDKSGLPSDRFFAERPEGSVSTLKIQRTQQEDSAVYLCASSAGTASLFFGPGTRLTVL.

CDR3 region: CASSERLMRVHSYNEQFF. CDR3 nucleotide sequence: TGTGCCAGCAGTGAGAGGCTCATGCGGGTGCACTCCTACAATGAGCAGTTCTTC. The chain links TRBV6-1 to TRBJ2-1, with D maybe TRBD2 (5 bases). The germline V gene encodes CDR1 MNHNS and CDR2 SASEGT. This CDR3 has 18 amino acids. V lost 3 bases and J 0 bases, leaving 18 bases between the germline ends.

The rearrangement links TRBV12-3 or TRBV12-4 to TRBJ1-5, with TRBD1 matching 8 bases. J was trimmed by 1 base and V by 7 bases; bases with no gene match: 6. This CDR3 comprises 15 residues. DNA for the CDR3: TGTGCCAGCAATTCGCAGGGGGCGAGCAATCAGCCCCAGCATTTT. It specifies CASNSQGASNQPQHF.

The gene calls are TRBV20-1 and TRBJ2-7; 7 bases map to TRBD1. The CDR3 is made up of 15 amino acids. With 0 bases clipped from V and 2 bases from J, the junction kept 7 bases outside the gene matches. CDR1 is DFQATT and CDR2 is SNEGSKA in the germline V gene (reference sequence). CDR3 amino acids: CSARDRGTATYEQYF. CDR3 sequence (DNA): TGCAGTGCTAGAGATCGAGGGACAGCCACCTACGAGCAGTACTTC.

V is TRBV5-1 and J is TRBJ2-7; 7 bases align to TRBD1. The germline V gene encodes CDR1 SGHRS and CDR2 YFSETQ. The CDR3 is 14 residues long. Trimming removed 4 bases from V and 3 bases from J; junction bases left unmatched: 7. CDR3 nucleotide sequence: TGCGCCAGCAGCCAGGACAGGATCCACTACGAGCAGTACTTC. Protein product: CASSQDRIHYEQYF.

CDR3 coding DNA: TGCAGCGTTGAAATTGGACAGGGGCTACGCACAGATACGCAGTATTTT. Protein sequence: CSVEIGQGLRTDTQYF. This chain connects TRBV29-1 to TRBJ2-3; 9 nucleotides agree with TRBD1. The germline gives CDR1 SQVTM, CDR2 ANQGSEA. Trimming took 2 bases from V and 1 from J; bases not matched to a gene: 7. The CDR3 runs to 16 residues.

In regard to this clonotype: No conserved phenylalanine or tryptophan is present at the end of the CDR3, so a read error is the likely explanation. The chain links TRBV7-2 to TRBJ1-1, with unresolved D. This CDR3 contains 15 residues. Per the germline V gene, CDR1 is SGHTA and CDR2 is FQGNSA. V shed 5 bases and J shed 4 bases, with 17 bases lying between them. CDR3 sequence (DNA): TGTGCCAGCAGCCCCCTGACTGCGTCGGGCACTGAAGCTTTCGTT. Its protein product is CASSPLTASGTEAFV.

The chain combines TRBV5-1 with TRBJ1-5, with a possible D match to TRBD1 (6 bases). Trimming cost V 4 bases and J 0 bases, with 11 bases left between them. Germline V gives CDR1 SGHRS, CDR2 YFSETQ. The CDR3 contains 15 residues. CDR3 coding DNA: TGCGCCAGCAGCCCGGACAGTCTTAGCAATCAGCCCCAGCATTTT. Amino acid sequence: CASSPDSLSNQPQHF. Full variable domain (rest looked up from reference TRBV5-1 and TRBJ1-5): KAGVTQTPRYLIKTRGQQVTLSCSPISGHRSVSWYQQTPGQGLQFLFEYFSETQRNKGNFPGRFSGRQFSNSRSEMNVSTLELGDSALYLCASSPDSLSNQPQHFGDGTRLSIL.

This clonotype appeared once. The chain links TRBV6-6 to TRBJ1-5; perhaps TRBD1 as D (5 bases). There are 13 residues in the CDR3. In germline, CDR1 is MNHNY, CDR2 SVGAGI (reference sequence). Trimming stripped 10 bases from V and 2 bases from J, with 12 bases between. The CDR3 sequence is CATRGEGNQPQHF. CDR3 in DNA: TGTGCCACCCGGGGGGAGGGCAATCAGCCCCAGCATTTT.